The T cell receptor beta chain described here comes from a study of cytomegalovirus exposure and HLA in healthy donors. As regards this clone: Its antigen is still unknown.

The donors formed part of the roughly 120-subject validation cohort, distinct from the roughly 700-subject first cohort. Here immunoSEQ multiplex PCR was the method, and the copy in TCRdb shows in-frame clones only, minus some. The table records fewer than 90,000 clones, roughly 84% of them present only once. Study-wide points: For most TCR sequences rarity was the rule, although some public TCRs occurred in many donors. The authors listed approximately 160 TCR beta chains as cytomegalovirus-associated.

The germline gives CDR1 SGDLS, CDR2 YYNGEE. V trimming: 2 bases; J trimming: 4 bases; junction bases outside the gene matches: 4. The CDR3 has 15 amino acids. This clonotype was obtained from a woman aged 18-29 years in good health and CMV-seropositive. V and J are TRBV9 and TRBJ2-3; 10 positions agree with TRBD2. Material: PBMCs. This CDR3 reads CASSVGSGGADTQYF. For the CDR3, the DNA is TGTGCCAGCAGCGTTGGAAGCGGGGGGGCAGATACGCAGTATTTT.